This is a list of T cell receptor beta chains from one sample in a study of shared clonotypes between healthy human individuals. Assay: immunoSEQ multiplex PCR; the TCRdb copy retains only in-frame clones and omits some. Of 2 million to 3 million clones in the sample, approximately 94% were seen once. The sequenced sample was naive CD4+ T cells from PBMCs. Receptor source: a man aged 18-30 years in good health. Some clones in this sample may be carry-over from other donors' samples. CDR3s include the opening cysteine and the closing phenylalanine or tryptophan. A D gene is named only where the DNA matches it firmly. Size values are once, few and many counts, or a class for expanded clones, and some rows have none.

d_call: TRBD1; j_call: TRBJ2-1; clone_size: once; v_call: TRBV5-1; cdr3_nt: TGCGCCAGCACCGCGACAGGGGTGGTCGACAATGAGCAGTTCTTC; cdr3_aa: CASTATGVVDNEQFF
d_call: TRBD1; j_call: TRBJ2-5; clone_size: .; v_call: TRBV7-9; cdr3_nt: TGTGCCAGCGGACCCCCGAGGAACAGGGGCCAAGAGACCCAGTACTTC; cdr3_aa: CASGPPRNRGQETQYF
d_call: .; j_call: TRBJ1-3; clone_size: .; v_call: TRBV19; cdr3_nt: TGTGCCAGTAGAACCCCGGGACTACCCTCTGGAAACACCATATATTTT; cdr3_aa: CASRTPGLPSGNTIYF
d_call: .; j_call: TRBJ2-4; clone_size: .; v_call: TRBV6-5; cdr3_nt: TGTGCCAGCAGTTACTCGGAGTCCAAAAACATTCAGTACTTC; cdr3_aa: CASSYSESKNIQYF
d_call: .; j_call: TRBJ1-2; clone_size: .; v_call: TRBV19; cdr3_nt: TGTGCCAGTAGTATAGATGGGTCAGGGAGCGGCTACACCTTC; cdr3_aa: CASSIDGSGSGYTF
d_call: .; j_call: TRBJ2-2; clone_size: .; v_call: TRBV27; cdr3_nt: TGTGCCAGCAGAAAACGGGGTCCGAACACCGGGGAGCTGTTTTTT; cdr3_aa: CASRKRGPNTGELFF
d_call: .; j_call: TRBJ1-2; clone_size: .; v_call: TRBV6-5; cdr3_nt: TGTGCCAGCACCAATTCCGGTTTTGGAGGCTACACCTTC; cdr3_aa: CASTNSGFGGYTF
d_call: .; j_call: TRBJ2-4; clone_size: .; v_call: TRBV7-9; cdr3_nt: TGTGCCAGCGCCCAAGGAGGGGGAGGTGACATTCAGTACTTC; cdr3_aa: CASAQGGGGDIQYF
d_call: TRBD1; j_call: TRBJ2-1; clone_size: .; v_call: TRBV7-9; cdr3_nt: TGTGCCAGCAGCTTAGCGATACAGGGGAAACATTACAATGAGCAGTTCTTC; cdr3_aa: CASSLAIQGKHYNEQFF
d_call: .; j_call: TRBJ2-7; clone_size: .; v_call: TRBV6-1; cdr3_nt: TGTGCCAGCAGTGAGTTTAACCGGTTGACAAGGAAGTTTCAGTACTTC; cdr3_aa: CASSEFNRLTRKFQYF